Sequencing of this TCR beta chain was carried out in a study of Graves' ophthalmopathy and Graves' hyperthyroidism. Study-wide findings and caveats: Ophthalmopathy progression predictions by the model showed 72.22% specificity and 60% to 71% sensitivity. Detected in blood as well were most expanded thyroid clonotypes with frequency above 0.001.

The germline gives CDR1 DFQATT, CDR2 SNEGSKA (reference sequence). Trimming took 3 bases from V and 0 from J, leaving 15 bases between them. This CDR3 contains 15 residues. The TCR beta CDR3 regions underwent amplification from RNA transcripts. After a first-round RT-PCR with HTBI primers, a second-round multiplex PCR was run. TCRdb reprocessed the multiplex PCR reads via MiXCR and lists one record per CDR3 protein. Among roughly 36,000 distinct CDR3 sequences listed, about 50% were seen once. This clonotype was found many times. Its antigen remains unidentified. Patients in the hyperthyroidism group, adults aged 18 to 65, were newly diagnosed, under 2 months' duration. Lactation, pregnancy, uncontrolled infections and other autoimmune diseases were all grounds for excluding patients.

The sequenced sample consisted of peripheral blood. The TCR sequence derives from an adult woman with stable Graves' hyperthyroidism. The chain combines TRBV20-1 with TRBJ2-7; D is unclear. The CDR3 region is CSASSGRTFSYEQYF. The CDR3 DNA sequence: TGCAGTGCTAGCTCCGGACGGACCTTCTCCTACGAGCAGTACTTC.